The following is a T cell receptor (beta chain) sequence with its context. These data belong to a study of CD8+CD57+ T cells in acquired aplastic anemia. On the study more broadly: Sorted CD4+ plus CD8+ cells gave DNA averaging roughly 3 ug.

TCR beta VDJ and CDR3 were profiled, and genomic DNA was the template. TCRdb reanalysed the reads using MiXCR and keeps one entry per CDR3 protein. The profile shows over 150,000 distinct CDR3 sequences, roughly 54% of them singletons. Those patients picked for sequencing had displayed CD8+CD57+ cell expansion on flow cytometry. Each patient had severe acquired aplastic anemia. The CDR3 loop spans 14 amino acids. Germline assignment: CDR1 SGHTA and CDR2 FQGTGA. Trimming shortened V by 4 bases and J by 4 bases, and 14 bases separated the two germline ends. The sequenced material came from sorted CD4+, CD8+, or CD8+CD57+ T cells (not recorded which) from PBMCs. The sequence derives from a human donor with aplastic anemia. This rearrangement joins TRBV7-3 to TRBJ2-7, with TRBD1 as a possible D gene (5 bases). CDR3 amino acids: CASSSQGVGYEQYF. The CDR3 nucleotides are TGTGCCAGCAGCTCGCAGGGTGTTGGTTACGAGCAGTACTTC.